The clone carrying this T cell receptor (beta chain) was recorded a few times. The entry originates in a study of blood T cell repertoires in COVID-19. Between the trimmed V and J ends, which lost 3 bases and 5 bases, there was a span of 11 bases. The CDR3 totals 13 residues. CDR1 is SGHNT and CDR2 is YYREEE in the germline V gene (reference sequence). The protocol was immunoSEQ multiplex PCR, while the TCRdb copy is restricted to in-frame clones and leaves out a portion. The sample lists about 37,000 clones; about 88% were seen once. Sequencing was performed on peripheral blood. The chain employs TRBV5-4 and TRBJ1-2; D not resolved. This clonotype was obtained from a man aged 55 to 70 with active COVID-19. The CDR3 DNA sequence: TGTGCCAGCAGCTCGGGAAGAGGGTATGGCTACACCTTC. Translated, it gives CASSSGRGYGYTF.